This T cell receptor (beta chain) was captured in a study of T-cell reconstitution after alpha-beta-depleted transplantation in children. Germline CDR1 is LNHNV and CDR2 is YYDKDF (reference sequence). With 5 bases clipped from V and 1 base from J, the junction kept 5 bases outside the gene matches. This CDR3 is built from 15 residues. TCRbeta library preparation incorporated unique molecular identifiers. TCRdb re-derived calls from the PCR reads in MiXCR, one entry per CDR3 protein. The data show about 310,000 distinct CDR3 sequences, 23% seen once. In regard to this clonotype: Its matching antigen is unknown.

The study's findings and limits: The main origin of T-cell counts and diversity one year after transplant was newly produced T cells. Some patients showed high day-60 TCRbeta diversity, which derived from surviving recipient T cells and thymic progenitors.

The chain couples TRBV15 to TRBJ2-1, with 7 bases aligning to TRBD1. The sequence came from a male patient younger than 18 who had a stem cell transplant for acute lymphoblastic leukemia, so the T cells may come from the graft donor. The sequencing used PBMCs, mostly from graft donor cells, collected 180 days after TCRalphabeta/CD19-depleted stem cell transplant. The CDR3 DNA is TGTGCCACCAGCGGCTTGACAGGGTCCTACAATGAGCAGTTCTTC. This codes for CATSGLTGSYNEQFF.